These 3 T cell receptor beta chains came from one sample sequenced in a study of T cell responses to AZD1222 COVID-19 vaccine. The protocol was immunoSEQ multiplex PCR, while the TCRdb copy is restricted to in-frame clones and leaves out a portion. The sample lists some 110,000 clones; about 86% were seen once. The sequencing here drew on peripheral blood, taken 28 days after the second AZD1222 dose. These TCRs come from an adult who received the AZD1222 COVID-19 vaccine.

This clone occurred once. The chain recombines TRBV5-5 with TRBJ1-1; D is uncertain. The CDR3 extends over 14 amino acids. Trimming stripped 3 bases from V and 5 bases from J, with 14 bases between. From germline, CDR1 is SGHKS and CDR2 YYEKEE (reference sequence). CDR3 in amino acids: CASSWVQRETEAFF. CDR3 sequence (DNA): TGTGCCAGCAGCTGGGTCCAAAGGGAAACTGAAGCTTTCTTT.

The V and J genes are TRBV6-1 and TRBJ2-3, with 9 bases lining up with TRBD1. This CDR3 is built from 13 residues. V lost 2 bases, J lost 13 bases, and 7 bases stayed unmatched. Germline CDR1 and CDR2: MNHNS and SASEGT. CDR3 DNA: TGTGCCAGCAGTGAAACCCAGAGGGACAGGGAGTATTTT. Its translation: CASSETQRDREYF.

This clone was seen a few times. The chain links TRBV3-1 (or the pseudogene TRBV3-2) to TRBJ2-7, with 9 bases matching TRBD1. CDR1 is LGHDT and CDR2 is YNNKEL in the germline V gene (reference sequence). This CDR3 spans 16 amino acids. The junction had 8 bases not matched to a gene; V was cut back by 2 bases and J by 3 bases. Here the CDR3 DNA reads TGTGCCAGCAGCCAAAGGGACAGGGCCGAAATCTACGAGCAGTACTTC. It encodes CASSQRDRAEIYEQYF.